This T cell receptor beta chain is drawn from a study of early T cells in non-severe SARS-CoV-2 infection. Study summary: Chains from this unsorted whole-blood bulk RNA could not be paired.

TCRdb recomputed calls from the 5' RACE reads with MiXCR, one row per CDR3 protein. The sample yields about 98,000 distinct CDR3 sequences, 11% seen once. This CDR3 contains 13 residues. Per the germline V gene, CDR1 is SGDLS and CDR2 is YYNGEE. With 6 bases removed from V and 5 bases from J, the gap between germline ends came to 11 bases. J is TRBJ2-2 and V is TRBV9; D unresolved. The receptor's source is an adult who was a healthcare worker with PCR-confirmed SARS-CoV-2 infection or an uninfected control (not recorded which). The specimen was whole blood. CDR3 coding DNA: TGTGCCAGCACCCGGACCCCGACCGGGGAGCTGTTTTTT. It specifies CASTRTPTGELFF.